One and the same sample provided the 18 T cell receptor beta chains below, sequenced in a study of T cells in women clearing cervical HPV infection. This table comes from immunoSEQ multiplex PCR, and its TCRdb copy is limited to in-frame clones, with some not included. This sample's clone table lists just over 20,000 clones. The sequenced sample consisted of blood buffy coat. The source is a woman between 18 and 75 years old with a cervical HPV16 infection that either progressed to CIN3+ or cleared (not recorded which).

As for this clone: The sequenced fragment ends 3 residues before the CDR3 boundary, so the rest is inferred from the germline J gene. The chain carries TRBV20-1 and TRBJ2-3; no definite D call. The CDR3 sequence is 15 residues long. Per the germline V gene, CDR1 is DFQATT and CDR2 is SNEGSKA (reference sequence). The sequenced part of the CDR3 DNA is TGCAGTGCTAGAGATATTAGGGCAGTTCAAGAGACG. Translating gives CSARDIRAVQET. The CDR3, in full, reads CSARDIRAVQETQYF.

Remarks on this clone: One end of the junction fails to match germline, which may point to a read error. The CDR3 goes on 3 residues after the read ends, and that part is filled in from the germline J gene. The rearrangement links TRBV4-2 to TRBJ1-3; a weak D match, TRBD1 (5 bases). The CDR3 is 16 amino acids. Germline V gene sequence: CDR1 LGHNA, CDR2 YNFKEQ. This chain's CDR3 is CASSQDWGGPGNTIYF. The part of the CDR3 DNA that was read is TGCGCCAGCAGCCAAGATTGGGGGGGTCCAGGAAACACC.

CDR3 region: CAWSGAGPNSPLHF. Incomplete CDR3 DNA: TGTGCCTGGAGTGGGGCGGGCCCTAATTCACCC. The rearrangement uses TRBV30 and TRBJ1-6, with no clear D. The CDR3 goes on 3 residues after the read ends, and that part is filled in from the germline J gene. There are 14 residues in the CDR3. Germline CDR1 reads GTSNPN; CDR2 reads SVGIG (reference sequence). Trimming took off 1 base at V and 6 bases at J, with 10 bases between the two ends. Full variable domain (outside the CDR3, taken from reference TRBV30 and TRBJ1-6): SQTIHQWPATLVQPVGSPLSLECTVEGTSNPNLYWYRQAAGRGLQLLFYSVGIGQISSEVPQNLSASRPQDRQFILSSKKLLLSDSGFYLCAWSGAGPNSPLHFGNGTRLTVT.

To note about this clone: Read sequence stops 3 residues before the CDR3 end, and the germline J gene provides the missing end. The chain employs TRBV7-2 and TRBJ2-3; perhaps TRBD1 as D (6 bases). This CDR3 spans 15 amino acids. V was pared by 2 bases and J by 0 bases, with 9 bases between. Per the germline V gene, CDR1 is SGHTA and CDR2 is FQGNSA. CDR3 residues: CASSLWGQSTDTQYF. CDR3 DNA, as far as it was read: TGTGCCAGCAGCTTATGGGGACAAAGCACAGATACG.

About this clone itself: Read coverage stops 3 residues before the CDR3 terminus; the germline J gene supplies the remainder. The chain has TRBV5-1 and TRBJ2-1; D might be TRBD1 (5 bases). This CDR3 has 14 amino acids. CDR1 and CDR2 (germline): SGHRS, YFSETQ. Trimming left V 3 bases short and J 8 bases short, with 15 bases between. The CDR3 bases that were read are TGCGCCAGCAGCTCTCAGACAGCCAACGATGAG. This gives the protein CASSSQTANDE. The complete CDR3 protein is CASSSQTANDEQFF.

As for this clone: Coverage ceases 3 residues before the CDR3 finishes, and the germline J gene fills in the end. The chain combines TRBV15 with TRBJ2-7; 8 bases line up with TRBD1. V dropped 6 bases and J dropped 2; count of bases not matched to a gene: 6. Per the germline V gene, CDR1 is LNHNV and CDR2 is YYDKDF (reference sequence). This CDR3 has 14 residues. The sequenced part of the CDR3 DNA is TGTGCCACCAGAAAGACAGGGGACGCCTACGAG. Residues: CATRKTGDAYE. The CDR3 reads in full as CATRKTGDAYEQYF. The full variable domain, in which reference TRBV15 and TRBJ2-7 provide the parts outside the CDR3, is DAMVIQNPRYQVTQFGKPVTLSCSQTLNHNVMYWYQQKSSQAPKLLFHYYDKDFNNEADTPDNFQSRRPNTSFCFLDIRSPGLGDTAMYLCATRKTGDAYEQYFGPGTRLTVT.

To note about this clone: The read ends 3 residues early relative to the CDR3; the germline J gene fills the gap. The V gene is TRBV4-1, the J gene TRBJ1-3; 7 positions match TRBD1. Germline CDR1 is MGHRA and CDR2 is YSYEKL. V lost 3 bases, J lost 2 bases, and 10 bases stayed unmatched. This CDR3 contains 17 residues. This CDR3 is CASSHYFPTGTGNTIYF. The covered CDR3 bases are TGCGCCAGCAGCCATTACTTCCCGACAGGGACTGGAAACACC.

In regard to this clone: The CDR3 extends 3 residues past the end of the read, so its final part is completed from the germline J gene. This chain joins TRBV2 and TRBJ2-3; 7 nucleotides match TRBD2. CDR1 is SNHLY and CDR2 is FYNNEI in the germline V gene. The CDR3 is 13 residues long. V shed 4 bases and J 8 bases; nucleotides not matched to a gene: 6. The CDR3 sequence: CASSGRGEGTQYF. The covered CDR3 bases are TGTGCCAGCAGTGGTCGAGGGGAGGGTACG.

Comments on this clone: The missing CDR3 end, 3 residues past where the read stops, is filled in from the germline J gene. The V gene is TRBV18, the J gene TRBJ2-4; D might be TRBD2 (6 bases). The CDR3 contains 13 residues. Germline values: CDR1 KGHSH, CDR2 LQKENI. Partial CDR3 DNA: TGTGCCAGCTCAGAGGACCAGGACTATGGT. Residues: CASSEDQDYG. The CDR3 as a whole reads CASSEDQDYGQYF.

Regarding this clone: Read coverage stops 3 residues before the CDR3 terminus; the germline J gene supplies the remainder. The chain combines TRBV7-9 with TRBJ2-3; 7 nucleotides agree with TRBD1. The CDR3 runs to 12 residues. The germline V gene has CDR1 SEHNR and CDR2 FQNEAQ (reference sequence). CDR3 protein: CASSPSGGAQYF. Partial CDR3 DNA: TGTGCCAGCAGCCCGTCAGGGGGAGCG.

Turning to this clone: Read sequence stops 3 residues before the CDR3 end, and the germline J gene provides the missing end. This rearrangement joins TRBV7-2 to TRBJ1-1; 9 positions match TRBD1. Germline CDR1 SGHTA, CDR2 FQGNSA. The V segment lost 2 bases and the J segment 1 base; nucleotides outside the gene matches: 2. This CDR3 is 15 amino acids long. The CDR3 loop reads CASSLRQGENTEAFF. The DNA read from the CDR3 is TGTGCCAGCAGCTTACGACAGGGGGAGAACACTGAA.

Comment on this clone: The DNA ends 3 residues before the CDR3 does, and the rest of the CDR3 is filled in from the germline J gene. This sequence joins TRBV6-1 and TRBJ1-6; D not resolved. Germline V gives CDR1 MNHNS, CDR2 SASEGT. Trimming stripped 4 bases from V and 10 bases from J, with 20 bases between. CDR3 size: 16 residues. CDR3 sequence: CASSANLKTFQSPLHF. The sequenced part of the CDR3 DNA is TGTGCCAGCAGTGCCAACCTCAAGACATTTCAATCACCC.

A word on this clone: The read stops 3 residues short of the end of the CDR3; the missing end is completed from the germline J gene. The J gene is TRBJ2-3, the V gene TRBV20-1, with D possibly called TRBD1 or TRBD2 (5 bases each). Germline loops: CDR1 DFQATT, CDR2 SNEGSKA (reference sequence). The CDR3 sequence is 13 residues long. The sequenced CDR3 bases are TGCAGTGCTAGAGACGATCGAGGGGAGACG. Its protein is CSARDDRGET. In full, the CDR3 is CSARDDRGETQYF.

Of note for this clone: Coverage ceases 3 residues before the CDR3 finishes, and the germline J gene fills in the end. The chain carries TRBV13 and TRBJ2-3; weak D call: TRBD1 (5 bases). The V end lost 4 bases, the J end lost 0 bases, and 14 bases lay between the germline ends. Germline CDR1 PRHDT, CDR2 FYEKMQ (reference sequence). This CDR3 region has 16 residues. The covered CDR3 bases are TGTGCCAGCAGCTGGCGCAGGGCGGCGAGCACAGATACG. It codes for CASSWRRAASTDT. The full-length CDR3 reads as CASSWRRAASTDTQYF.

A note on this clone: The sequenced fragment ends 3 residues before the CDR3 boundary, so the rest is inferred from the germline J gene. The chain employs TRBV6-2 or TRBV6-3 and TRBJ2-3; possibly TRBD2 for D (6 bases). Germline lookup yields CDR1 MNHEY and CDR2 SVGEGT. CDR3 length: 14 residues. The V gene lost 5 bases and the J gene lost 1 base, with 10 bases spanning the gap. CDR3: CASSLPGGTDTQYF. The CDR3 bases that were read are TGTGCCAGCAGTCTCCCGGGGGGCACAGATACG.

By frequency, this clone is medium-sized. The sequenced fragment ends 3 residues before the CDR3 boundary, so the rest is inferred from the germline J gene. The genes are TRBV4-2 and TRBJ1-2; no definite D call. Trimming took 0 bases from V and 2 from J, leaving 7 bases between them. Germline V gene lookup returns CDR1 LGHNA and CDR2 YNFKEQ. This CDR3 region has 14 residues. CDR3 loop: CASSQEARNYGYTF. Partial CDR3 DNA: TGTGCCAGCAGCCAAGAGGCCAGGAACTATGGC.

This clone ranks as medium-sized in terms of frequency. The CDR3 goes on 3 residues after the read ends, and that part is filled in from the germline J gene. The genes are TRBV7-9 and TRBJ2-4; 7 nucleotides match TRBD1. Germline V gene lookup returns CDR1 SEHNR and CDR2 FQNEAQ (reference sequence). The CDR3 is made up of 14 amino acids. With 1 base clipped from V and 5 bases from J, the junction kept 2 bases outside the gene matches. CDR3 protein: CASSLVGTENIQYF. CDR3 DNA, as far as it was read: TGTGCCAGCAGCTTAGTAGGGACAGAAAACATT.

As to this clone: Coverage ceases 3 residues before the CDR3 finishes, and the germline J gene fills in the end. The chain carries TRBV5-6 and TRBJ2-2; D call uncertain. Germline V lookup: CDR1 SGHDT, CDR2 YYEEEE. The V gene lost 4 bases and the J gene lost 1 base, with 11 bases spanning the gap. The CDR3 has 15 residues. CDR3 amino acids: CASSDHNRNTGELFF. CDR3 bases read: TGTGCCAGCAGCGACCACAACAGGAACACCGGGGAG.